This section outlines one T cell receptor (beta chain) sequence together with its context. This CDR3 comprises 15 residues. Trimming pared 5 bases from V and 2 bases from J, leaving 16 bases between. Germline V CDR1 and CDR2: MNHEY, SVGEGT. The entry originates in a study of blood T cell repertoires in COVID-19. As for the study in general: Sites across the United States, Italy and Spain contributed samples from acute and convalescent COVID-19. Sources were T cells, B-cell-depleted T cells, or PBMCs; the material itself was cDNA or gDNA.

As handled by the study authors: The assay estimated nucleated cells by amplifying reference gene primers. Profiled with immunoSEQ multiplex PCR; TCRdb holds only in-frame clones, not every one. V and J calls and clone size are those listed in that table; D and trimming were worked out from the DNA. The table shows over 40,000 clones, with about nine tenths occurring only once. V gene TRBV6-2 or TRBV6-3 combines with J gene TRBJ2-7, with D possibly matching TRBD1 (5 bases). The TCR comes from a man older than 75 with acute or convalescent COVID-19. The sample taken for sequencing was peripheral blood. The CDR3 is CASSESTVTTYEQYF. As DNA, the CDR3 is TGTGCCAGCAGTGAGTCGACAGTAACAACCTACGAGCAGTACTTC.